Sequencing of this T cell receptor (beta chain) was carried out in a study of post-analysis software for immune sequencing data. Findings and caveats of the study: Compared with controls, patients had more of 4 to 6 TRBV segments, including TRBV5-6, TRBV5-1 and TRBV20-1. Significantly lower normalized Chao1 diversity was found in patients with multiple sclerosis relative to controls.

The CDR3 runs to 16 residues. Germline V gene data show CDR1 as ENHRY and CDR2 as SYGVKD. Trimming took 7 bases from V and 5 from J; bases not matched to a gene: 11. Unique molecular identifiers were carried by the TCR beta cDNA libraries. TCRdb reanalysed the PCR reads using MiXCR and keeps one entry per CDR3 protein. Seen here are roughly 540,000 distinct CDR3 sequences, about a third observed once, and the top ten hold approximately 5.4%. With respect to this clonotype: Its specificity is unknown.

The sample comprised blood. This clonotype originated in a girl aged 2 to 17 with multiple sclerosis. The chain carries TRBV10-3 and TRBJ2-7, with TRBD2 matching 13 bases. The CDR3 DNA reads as TGTGCCATCAACCCTGGACTAGCGGGGGAGTGGAACGAGCAGTACTTC. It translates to CAINPGLAGEWNEQYF.